This paragraph covers one TCR beta chain sequence. Its specificity is not known. No DNA is shown, since the ends of the CDR3 on it are uncertain; the CDR3 is the one TCRdb lists. This entry is derived from a study of CD4 T cells in relation to SARS-CoV-2 and coronaviruses. The study's findings and limits: Roughly 65% of donors had memory CD4+ clonotypes crossrecognizing SARS-CoV-2 and common cold coronavirus spike.

TCRdb's table, derived via immunoSEQ multiplex PCR, lists solely in-frame clones and lacks some. Counted here are approximately 25,000 clones, less than 75% occurring once; the ten biggest clones make up more than 15%. Termini included, the CDR3 measures 17 amino acids. Before the COVID-19 pandemic, during about 2010-2019, CD4+ T cells were taken from unexposed donors. The cells were cultured for 10 days before CD4+ T cells were isolated. Sample: CD4+ T cells from PBMCs, cultured in vitro. The chain combines TRBV21-1 with TRBJ1-1. TRBV21-1 is a recognized pseudogene. This TCR was sampled from a human donor in good health. The CDR3 sequence is CASSKCCVGVGNTEAFF.